This T cell receptor beta chain comes out of a study of metastatic and nonmetastatic thyroid tumors. Study at large: The authors compared repertoires across blood and tumor or nodule tissue from malignant and benign thyroid patients.

Study processing details: Built for papillary thyroid cancer, a distant-metastasis classifier drew on CDR3 differences across clinicopathological groups. TCRdb reanalyzed the PCR reads with MiXCR. The V and J calls come from TCRdb's annotation, not from the publication. The repertoire has 30,000 to 40,000 clones, 15% to 20% of them found once; the top ten carry approximately 13%. Germline V gene data show CDR1 as SGHKS and CDR2 as YYEKEE (reference sequence). The CDR3 is 17 residues long. V was pared by 2 bases and J by 3 bases, with 12 bases of the junction left unmatched. In its sample, this clone was seen many times. Patients had received no treatment of any kind before thyroid surgery.

The origin of this receptor is a male donor with papillary thyroid cancer or a benign thyroid nodule (not recorded which). Some clones in this sample may be carry-over from other donors' samples. The chain links TRBV5-5 to TRBJ2-5; 8 bases line up with TRBD2. The sequenced sample was blood. CDR3 sequence reads: CASSFLSGGLPKETQYF. As DNA, the CDR3 is TGTGCCAGCAGCTTCCTGTCGGGAGGGCTACCTAAAGAGACCCAGTACTTC.